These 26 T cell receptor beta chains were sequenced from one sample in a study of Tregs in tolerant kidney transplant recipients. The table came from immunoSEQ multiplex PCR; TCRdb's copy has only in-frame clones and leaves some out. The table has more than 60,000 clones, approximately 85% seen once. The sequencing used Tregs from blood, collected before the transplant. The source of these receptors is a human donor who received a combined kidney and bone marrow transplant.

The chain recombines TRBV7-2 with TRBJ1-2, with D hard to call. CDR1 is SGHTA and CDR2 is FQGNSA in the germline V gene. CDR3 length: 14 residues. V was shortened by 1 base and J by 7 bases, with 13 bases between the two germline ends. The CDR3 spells CASSLGAVEAGYTF. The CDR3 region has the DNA TGTGCCAGCAGCTTAGGTGCCGTGGAGGCTGGCTACACCTTC.

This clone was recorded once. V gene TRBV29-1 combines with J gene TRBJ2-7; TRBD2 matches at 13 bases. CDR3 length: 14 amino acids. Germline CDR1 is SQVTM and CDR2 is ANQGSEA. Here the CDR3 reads CSGLAGDSSYEQYF. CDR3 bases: TGCAGTGGACTAGCGGGAGATAGCTCCTACGAGCAGTACTTC.

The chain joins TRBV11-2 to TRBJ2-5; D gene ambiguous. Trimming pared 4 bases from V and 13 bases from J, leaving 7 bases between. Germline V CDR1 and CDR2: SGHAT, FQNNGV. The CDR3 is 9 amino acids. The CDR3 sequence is CASSSFGYF. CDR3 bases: TGTGCCAGCAGCTCTTTTGGGTACTTC.

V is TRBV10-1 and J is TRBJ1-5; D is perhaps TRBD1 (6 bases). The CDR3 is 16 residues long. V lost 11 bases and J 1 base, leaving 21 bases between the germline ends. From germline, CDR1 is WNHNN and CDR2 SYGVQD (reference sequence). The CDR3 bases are TGCGCCCCGAGGGGGGTTCCCAAGGAGAGCAATCAGCCCCAGCATTTT. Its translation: CAPRGVPKESNQPQHF.

The CDR3 bases are TGCAGCGTGGGACAGGGCGGGTACAATGAGCAGTTCTTC. It specifies CSVGQGGYNEQFF. The J gene is TRBJ2-1, the V gene TRBV29-1; 9 positions match TRBD1. Germline CDR1 and CDR2: SQVTM and ANQGSEA. The V and J ends lost 6 bases and 4 bases, in that order; junction bases with no gene match: 4. CDR3 length: 13 amino acids.

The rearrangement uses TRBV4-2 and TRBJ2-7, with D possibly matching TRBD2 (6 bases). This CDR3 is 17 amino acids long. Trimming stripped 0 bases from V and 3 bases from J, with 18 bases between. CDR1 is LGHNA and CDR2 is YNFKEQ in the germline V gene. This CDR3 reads CASSQDSEKRGIYEQYF. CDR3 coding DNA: TGTGCCAGCAGCCAAGATAGCGAGAAACGGGGGATCTACGAGCAGTACTTC.

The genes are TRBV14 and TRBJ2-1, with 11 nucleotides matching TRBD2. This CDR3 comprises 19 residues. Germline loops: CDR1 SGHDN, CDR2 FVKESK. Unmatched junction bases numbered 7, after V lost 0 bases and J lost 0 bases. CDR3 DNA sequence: TGTGCCAGCAGCCAAGATGATCTAGCGGGGGGTCCCTCCTACAATGAGCAGTTCTTC. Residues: CASSQDDLAGGPSYNEQFF.

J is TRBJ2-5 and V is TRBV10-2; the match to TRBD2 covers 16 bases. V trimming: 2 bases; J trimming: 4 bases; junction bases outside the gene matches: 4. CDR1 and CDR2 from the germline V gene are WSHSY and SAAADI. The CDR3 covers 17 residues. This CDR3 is CASSEHGTSGGGETQYF. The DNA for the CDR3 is TGCGCCAGCAGTGAGCACGGGACTAGCGGGGGGGGAGAGACCCAGTACTTC.

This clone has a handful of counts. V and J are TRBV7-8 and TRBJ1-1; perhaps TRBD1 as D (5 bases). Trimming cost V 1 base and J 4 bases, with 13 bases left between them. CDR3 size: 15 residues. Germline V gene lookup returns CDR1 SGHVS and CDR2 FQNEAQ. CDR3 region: CASSLGTGRGTEAFF. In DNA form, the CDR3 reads TGTGCCAGCAGCTTAGGGACGGGGAGGGGCACTGAAGCTTTCTTT.

CDR3 in amino acids: CASSPPRQSTTDTQYF. As DNA, the CDR3 is TGTGCCAGCAGCCCACCCAGACAGAGTACGACAGATACGCAGTATTTT. This rearrangement joins TRBV5-5 to TRBJ2-3, with a possible D match to TRBD1 (5 bases). CDR1 is SGHKS, CDR2 YYEKEE, per germline (reference sequence). V was shortened by 4 bases and J by 3 bases, with 18 bases between the two germline ends. This CDR3 is 16 amino acids long.

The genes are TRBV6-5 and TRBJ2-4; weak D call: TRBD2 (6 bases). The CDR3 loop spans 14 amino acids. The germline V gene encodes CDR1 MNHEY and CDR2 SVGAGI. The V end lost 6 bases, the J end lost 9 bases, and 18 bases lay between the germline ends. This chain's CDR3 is CASRERDPGGIQYF. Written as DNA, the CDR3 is TGTGCCAGCAGGGAACGGGACCCCGGGGGCATTCAGTACTTC.

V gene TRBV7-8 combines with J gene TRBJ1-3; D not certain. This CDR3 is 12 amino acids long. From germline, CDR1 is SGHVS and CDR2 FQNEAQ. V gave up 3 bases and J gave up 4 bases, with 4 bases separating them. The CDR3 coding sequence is TGTGCCAGCAGCTTGGTGGGAAACACCATATATTTT. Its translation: CASSLVGNTIYF.

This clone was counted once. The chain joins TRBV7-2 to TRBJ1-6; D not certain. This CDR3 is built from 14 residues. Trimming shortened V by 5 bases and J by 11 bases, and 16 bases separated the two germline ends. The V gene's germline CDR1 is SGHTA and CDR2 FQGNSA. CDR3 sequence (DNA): TGTGCCAGCAGCCTTAAGGGCAAGACCCCACCCCTCCACTTT. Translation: CASSLKGKTPPLHF.

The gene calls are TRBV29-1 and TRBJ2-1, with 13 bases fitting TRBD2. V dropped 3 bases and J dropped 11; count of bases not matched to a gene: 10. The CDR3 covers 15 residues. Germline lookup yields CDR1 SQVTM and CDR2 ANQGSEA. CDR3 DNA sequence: TGCAGCGTTGAGCCCTTAGGACTAGCGGGGGCGAAGCAGTTCTTC. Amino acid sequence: CSVEPLGLAGAKQFF.

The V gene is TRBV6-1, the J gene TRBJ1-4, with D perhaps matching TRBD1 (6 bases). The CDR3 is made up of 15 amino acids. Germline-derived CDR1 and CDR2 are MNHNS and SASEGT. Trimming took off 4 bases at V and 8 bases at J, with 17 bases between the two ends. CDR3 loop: CASSVARGANEKLFF. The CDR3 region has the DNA TGTGCCAGCAGTGTAGCGAGGGGGGCCAACGAAAAACTGTTTTTT.

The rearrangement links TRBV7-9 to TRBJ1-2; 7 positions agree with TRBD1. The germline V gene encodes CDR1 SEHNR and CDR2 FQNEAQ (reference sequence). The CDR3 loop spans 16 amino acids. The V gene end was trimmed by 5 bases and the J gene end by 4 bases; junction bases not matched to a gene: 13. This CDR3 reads CASSPSPGQPFYGYTF. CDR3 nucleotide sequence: TGTGCCAGCAGCCCGTCCCCGGGACAGCCTTTCTATGGCTACACCTTC. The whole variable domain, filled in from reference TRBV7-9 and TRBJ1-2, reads DTGVSQNPRHKITKRGQNVTFRCDPISEHNRLYWYRQTLGQGPEFLTYFQNEAQLEKSRLLSDRFSAERPKGSFSTLEIQRTEQGDSAMYLCASSPSPGQPFYGYTFGSGTRLTVV.

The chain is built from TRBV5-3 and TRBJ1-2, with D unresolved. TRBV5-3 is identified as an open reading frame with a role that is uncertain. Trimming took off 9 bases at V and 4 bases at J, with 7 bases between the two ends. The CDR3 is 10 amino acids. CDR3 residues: CATDAYGYTF. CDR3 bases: TGTGCCACCGATGCCTATGGCTACACCTTC.

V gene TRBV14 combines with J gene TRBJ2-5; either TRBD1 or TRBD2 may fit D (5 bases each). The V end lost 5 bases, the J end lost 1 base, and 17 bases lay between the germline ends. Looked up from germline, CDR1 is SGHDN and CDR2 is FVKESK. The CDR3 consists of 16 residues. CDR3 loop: CASSKRDPGLQETQYF. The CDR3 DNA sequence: TGTGCCAGCAGCAAACGGGACCCCGGACTCCAAGAGACCCAGTACTTC.

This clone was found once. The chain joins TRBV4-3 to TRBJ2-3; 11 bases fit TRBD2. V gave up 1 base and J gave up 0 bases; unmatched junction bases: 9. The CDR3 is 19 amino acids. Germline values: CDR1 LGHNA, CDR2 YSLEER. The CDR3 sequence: CASSQGLAGPSFSTDTQYF. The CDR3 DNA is TGCGCCAGCAGCCAAGGACTAGCGGGGCCCTCCTTTAGCACAGATACGCAGTATTTT.

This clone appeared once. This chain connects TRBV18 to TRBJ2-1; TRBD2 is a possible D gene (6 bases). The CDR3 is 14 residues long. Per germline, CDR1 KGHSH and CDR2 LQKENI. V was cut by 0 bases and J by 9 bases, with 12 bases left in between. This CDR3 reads CASSPPTRGGEQFF. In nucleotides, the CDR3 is TGTGCCAGCTCACCACCGACTAGGGGAGGTGAGCAGTTCTTC.

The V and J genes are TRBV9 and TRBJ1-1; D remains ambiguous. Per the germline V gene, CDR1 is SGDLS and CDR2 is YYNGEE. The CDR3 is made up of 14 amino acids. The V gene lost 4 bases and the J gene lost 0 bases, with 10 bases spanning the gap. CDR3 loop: CASSLGVMNTEAFF. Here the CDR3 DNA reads TGTGCCAGCAGCCTCGGGGTTATGAACACTGAAGCTTTCTTT.

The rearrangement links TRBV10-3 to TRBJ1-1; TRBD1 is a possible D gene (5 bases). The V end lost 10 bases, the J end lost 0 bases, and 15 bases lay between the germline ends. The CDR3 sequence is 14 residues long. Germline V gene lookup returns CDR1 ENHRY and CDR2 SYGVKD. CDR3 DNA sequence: TGTGCCACTAGGGGCAGCCAGGTGAACACTGAAGCTTTCTTT. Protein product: CATRGSQVNTEAFF.

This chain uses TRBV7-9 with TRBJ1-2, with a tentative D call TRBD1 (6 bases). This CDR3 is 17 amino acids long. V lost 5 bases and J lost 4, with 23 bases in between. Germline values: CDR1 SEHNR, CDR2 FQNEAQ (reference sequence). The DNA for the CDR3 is TGTGCCAGCAGCCCTAGATTAACGCGACAGGAGGTCTATGGCTACACCTTC. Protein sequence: CASSPRLTRQEVYGYTF.

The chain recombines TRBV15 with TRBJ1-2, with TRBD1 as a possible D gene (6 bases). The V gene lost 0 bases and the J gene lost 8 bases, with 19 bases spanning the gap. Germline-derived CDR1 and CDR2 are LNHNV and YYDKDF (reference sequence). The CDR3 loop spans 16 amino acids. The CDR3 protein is CATSRDLVGASVGYTF. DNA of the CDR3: TGTGCCACCAGCAGAGATTTAGTGGGGGCTTCGGTCGGCTACACCTTC.

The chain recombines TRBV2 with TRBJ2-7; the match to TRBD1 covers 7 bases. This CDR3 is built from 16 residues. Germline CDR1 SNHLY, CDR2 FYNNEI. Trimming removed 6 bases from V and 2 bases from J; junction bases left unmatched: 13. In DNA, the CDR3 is TGTGCCAGCAGCCTTATGGTTGGGACAGAGACCTACGAGCAGTACTTC. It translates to CASSLMVGTETYEQYF.

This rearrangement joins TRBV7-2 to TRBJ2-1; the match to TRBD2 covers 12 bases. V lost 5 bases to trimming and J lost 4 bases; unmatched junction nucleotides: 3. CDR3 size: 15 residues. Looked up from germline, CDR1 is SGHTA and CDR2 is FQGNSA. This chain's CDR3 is CASSTGLAGYNEQFF. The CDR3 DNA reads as TGTGCCAGCAGCACCGGACTAGCGGGGTACAATGAGCAGTTCTTC.